The T cell receptor beta chain described here comes from a study of prognosis after radiotherapy for stage I lung cancer. Across the whole study: There were 15 or so patients with newly diagnosed primary stage I lung tumors and a handful of patients with oligometastatic NSCLC after surgical resection of the primary tumor. The patient group consisted of roughly 13 men and roughly six women whose ages spanned about 50 to 85, median about 72 years.

The length of the CDR3 is 18 residues. After removal of 2 bases from V and 9 bases from J, the junction contained 16 bases not matched to a gene. Per germline, CDR1 MNHEY and CDR2 SVGEGT. Only one count was recorded for this clonotype. Amplicons of TCR beta CDR3 were generated from genomic DNA by two-round multiplex PCR. The first PCR round targeted every TRBV and TRBJ gene with specific primers. TCRdb passed the multiplex PCR reads through MiXCR, listing each CDR3 protein once. The repertoire includes some 15,000 distinct CDR3 sequences, 56% of them detected once, and about a quarter sits in the top ten.

The specimen was PBMCs, collected before or after stereotactic body radiation therapy (not recorded which). The V gene is TRBV6-2 or TRBV6-3, the J gene TRBJ2-2; 9 nucleotides agree with TRBD2. This sequence originates from a donor over 45 with non-small cell lung cancer. This CDR3 is CASSYRGIAGERTRELFF. In DNA, the CDR3 is TGTGCCAGCAGTTACCGGGGAATAGCGGGAGAGCGGACCAGGGAGCTGTTTTTT.